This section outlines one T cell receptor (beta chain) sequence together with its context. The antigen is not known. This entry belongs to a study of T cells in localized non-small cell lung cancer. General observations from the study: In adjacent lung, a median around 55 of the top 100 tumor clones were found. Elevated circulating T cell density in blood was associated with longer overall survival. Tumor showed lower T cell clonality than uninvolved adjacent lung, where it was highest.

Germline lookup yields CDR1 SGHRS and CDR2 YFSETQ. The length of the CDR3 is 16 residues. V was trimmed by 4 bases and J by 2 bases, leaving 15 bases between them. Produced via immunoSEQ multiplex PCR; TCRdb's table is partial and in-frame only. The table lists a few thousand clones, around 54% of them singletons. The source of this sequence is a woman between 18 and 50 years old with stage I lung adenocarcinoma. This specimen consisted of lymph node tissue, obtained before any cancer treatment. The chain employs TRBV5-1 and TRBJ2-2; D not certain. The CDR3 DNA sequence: TGCGCCAGCAGCCGGTCGAGTAACCCAAACACCGGGGAGCTGTTTTTT. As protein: CASSRSSNPNTGELFF.